The 21 T cell receptor beta chains presented below share a single source sample, sequenced in a study of beta chain features in type 1 diabetes. The isolated RNA, all of it, was reverse transcribed, so expressed TCRB transcripts were what got sequenced. Sequencing used immunoSEQ multiplex PCR; TCRdb keeps in-frame clones, though not all of them. Of some 25,000 clones in the sample, approximately 74% are singletons; the top ten hold roughly 2%. Sequenced input: Tregs from blood. Receptor source: a woman aged 40-49 years in good health.

V and J are TRBV7-2 and TRBJ1-5; the D gene is possibly TRBD1 (6 bases). This CDR3 region has 13 residues. Trimming pared 8 bases from V and 7 bases from J, leaving 15 bases between. Germline lookup yields CDR1 SGHTA and CDR2 FQGNSA. The CDR3 protein is CASGGGAQQPQHF. In DNA form, the CDR3 reads TGTGCCAGCGGAGGGGGGGCACAGCAGCCCCAGCATTTT.

This chain connects TRBV21-1 to TRBJ1-1; the table assigns TRBD1, which was not confirmed against the DNA. TRBV21-1 is flagged as a pseudogene. There are 14 residues in the CDR3. The CDR3: CASSRGQGITEAFF. The DNA of the CDR3 is TGTGCCAGCAGCAGGGGACAGGGGATCACTGAAGCTTTCTTT.

As DNA, the CDR3 is TGTGCCACCCTGGGTGCGGTCCCTGGAGGCTACACCTTC. This sequence encodes CATLGAVPGGYTF. This chain connects TRBV28 to TRBJ1-2; D uncertain. There are 13 residues in the CDR3. V lost 10 bases, J lost 8 bases, and 20 bases lay in between. Germline-derived CDR1 and CDR2 are MDHEN and SYDVKM.

In its sample, this clone ranks as medium-sized. The chain carries TRBV5-1 and TRBJ2-7; no firm D call. The V and J ends lost 0 bases and 7 bases respectively, with 17 bases between them. CDR3 length: 15 amino acids. Germline V lookup: CDR1 SGHRS, CDR2 YFSETQ. CDR3 nucleotide sequence: TGCGCCAGCAGCTTGGCCGTGGGCAGCCTTTGGGAGCAGTACTTC. This sequence encodes CASSLAVGSLWEQYF.

The V call is TRBV2, the J call TRBJ2-5; 12 bases agree with TRBD1. The germline V gene encodes CDR1 SNHLY and CDR2 FYNNEI. V lost 7 bases to trimming and J lost 0 bases; unmatched junction nucleotides: 9. The CDR3 has 17 amino acids. The CDR3 DNA reads as TGTGCCAGCACCGAGGGGGACAGGGGGCTGTACCAAGAGACCCAGTACTTC. Amino acid sequence: CASTEGDRGLYQETQYF.

This chain joins TRBV19 and TRBJ2-3; D unresolved. Trimming shortened V by 7 bases and J by 7 bases, and 9 bases separated the two germline ends. Germline V gene data show CDR1 as LNHDA and CDR2 as SQIVND (reference sequence). This CDR3 has 11 residues. The CDR3 coding sequence is TGTGCCAGTACCCTGGGCTATACGCAGTATTTT. Translating gives CASTLGYTQYF.

This clone is labeled as medium-sized. This sequence joins TRBV18 and TRBJ1-1; the D gene is possibly TRBD1 (6 bases). CDR1 KGHSH and CDR2 LQKENI come from the germline V gene. Trimming shortened V by 3 bases and J by 8 bases, and 10 bases separated the two germline ends. This CDR3 comprises 12 residues. This CDR3 reads CASSPQDREAFF. The CDR3, as DNA: TGTGCCAGCTCACCCCAAGACAGGGAAGCTTTCTTT.

V gene TRBV5-4 combines with J gene TRBJ2-1; D perhaps matches TRBD2 (6 bases). This CDR3 spans 16 amino acids. V was shortened by 4 bases and J by 4 bases, with 18 bases between the two germline ends. Germline V CDR1 and CDR2: SGHNT, YYREEE (reference sequence). The chain's CDR3 is CASSLTRLVKYNEQFF. Written as DNA, the CDR3 is TGTGCCAGCAGCCTAACCCGACTAGTCAAATACAATGAGCAGTTCTTC. Complete variable domain (other parts from reference TRBV5-4 and TRBJ2-1): ETGVTQSPTHLIKTRGQQVTLRCSSQSGHNTVSWYQQALGQGPQFIFQYYREEENGRGNFPPRFSGLQFPNYSSELNVNALELDDSALYLCASSLTRLVKYNEQFFGPGTRLTVL.

Concerning this clone: One end of the junction is discordant with germline, which a read error may explain. This sequence joins TRBV25-1 and TRBJ1-2; perhaps TRBD1 as D (5 bases). The CDR3 is made up of 16 amino acids. The germline V gene has CDR1 MGHDK and CDR2 SYGVNS. In DNA form, the CDR3 reads TGTGCCAGCTCCCCCACGGGGGTGGGGCGCATGGGTGGCCACACCTTC. Its protein is CASSPTGVGRMGGHTF.

The chain couples TRBV4-2 to TRBJ2-7; 8 nucleotides align to TRBD2. V gave up 1 base and J gave up 3 bases; unmatched junction bases: 5. CDR3 length: 15 residues. Germline CDR1 is LGHNA and CDR2 is YNFKEQ. The CDR3 DNA is TGTGCCAGCAGCCAAGTAGCGGGGCTGGACTACGAGCAGTACTTC. Translation: CASSQVAGLDYEQYF.

This clone turned up a few times. The chain has TRBV19 and TRBJ2-3; TRBD1 agrees at 8 bases. Germline V lookup: CDR1 LNHDA, CDR2 SQIVND (reference sequence). With 3 bases clipped from V and 1 base from J, the junction kept 6 bases outside the gene matches. The CDR3 totals 16 residues. The CDR3 bases are TGTGCCAGTAGTATGTCGGCAGGGGGCCGCACAGATACGCAGTATTTT. It yields the protein CASSMSAGGRTDTQYF.

This sequence joins TRBV19 and TRBJ2-6; D is perhaps TRBD1 (5 bases). The CDR3 has 15 amino acids. V lost 1 base and J lost 2, with 6 bases in between. Germline lookup yields CDR1 LNHDA and CDR2 SQIVND (reference sequence). The CDR3 protein is CASSIGGAGANVLTF. In DNA form, the CDR3 reads TGTGCCAGTAGTATAGGGGGCGCTGGGGCCAACGTCCTGACTTTC.

The chain employs TRBV27 and TRBJ1-3; D is uncertain. The CDR3 runs to 14 residues. V lost 6 bases and J 1 base, leaving 10 bases between the germline ends. The germline CDR1 and CDR2 sequences are MNHEY and SMNVEV (reference sequence). DNA of the CDR3: TGTGCCAGCAGCCGGCCGGGTTCTGGAAACACCATATATTTT. As protein: CASSRPGSGNTIYF.

This clone was counted between two and nine times. CDR3 region: CASSLDSRSGNTIYF. The CDR3 nucleotides are TGCGCCAGCAGCTTGGACAGCCGCTCTGGAAACACCATATATTTT. The chain has TRBV5-1 and TRBJ1-3; D remains ambiguous. This CDR3 spans 15 amino acids. V shed 0 bases and J shed 0 bases, with 7 bases lying between them. Germline V gene lookup returns CDR1 SGHRS and CDR2 YFSETQ.

The chain recombines TRBV29-1 with TRBJ1-1; TRBD1 might be the D (5 bases). In germline, CDR1 is SQVTM, CDR2 ANQGSEA. Trimming removed 4 bases from V and 8 bases from J, with 11 bases in between. This CDR3 region has 11 residues. The CDR3 region has the DNA TGCAGCGTTGGACAGACGATCGAAGCTTTCTTT. It is translated as CSVGQTIEAFF.

CDR3 DNA: TGTGCCAGCAGTCTCCTCCCAGCGGGGGCCTCAGATACGCAGTATTTT. This gives the protein CASSLLPAGASDTQYF. The genes are TRBV27 and TRBJ2-3, with 8 bases aligning to TRBD2. Germline CDR1 MNHEY, CDR2 SMNVEV (reference sequence). The J segment lost 4 bases and the V segment lost 5 bases, leaving 11 bases of the junction unmatched. The CDR3 covers 16 residues.

V gene TRBV7-9 combines with J gene TRBJ2-3; 7 bases match TRBD2. CDR1 SEHNR and CDR2 FQNEAQ come from the germline V gene (reference sequence). The CDR3 is made up of 14 amino acids. With V trimmed by 8 bases and J by 0 bases, 5 bases remained unmatched. The CDR3 coding sequence is TGTGCCAGCGGGAGGGTCCCTAGCACAGATACGCAGTATTTT. This codes for CASGRVPSTDTQYF. The whole variable domain, remainder taken from reference TRBV7-9 and TRBJ2-3, is DTGVSQNPRHKITKRGQNVTFRCDPISEHNRLYWYRQTLGQGPEFLTYFQNEAQLEKSRLLSDRFSAERPKGSFSTLEIQRTEQGDSAMYLCASGRVPSTDTQYFGPGTRLTVL.

This sequence joins TRBV5-1 and TRBJ1-4, with 7 bases lining up with TRBD1. The ends lost 3 bases at V and 0 bases at J; junction bases unmatched: 5. This CDR3 is built from 16 residues. The germline V gene has CDR1 SGHRS and CDR2 YFSETQ. Written as DNA, the CDR3 is TGCGCCAGCAGCTATACCGGGACAGCAACTAATGAAAAACTGTTTTTT. It is translated as CASSYTGTATNEKLFF. Filled out from reference TRBV5-1 and TRBJ1-4, the complete variable domain reads KAGVTQTPRYLIKTRGQQVTLSCSPISGHRSVSWYQQTPGQGLQFLFEYFSETQRNKGNFPGRFSGRQFSNSRSEMNVSTLELGDSALYLCASSYTGTATNEKLFFGSGTQLSVL.

The rearrangement uses TRBV5-1 and TRBJ2-2; the match to TRBD2 covers 8 bases. The CDR3 covers 15 residues. V lost 0 bases to trimming and J lost 4 bases; unmatched junction nucleotides: 2. Germline values: CDR1 SGHRS, CDR2 YFSETQ. In DNA form, the CDR3 reads TGCGCCAGCAGCTTGGCTGCGGGGGGCACCGGGGAGCTGTTTTTT. Translated, it gives CASSLAAGGTGELFF.

The chain links TRBV2 to TRBJ1-1, with D uncertain. Trimming pared 2 bases from V and 1 base from J, leaving 5 bases between. CDR1 and CDR2 from the germline V gene are SNHLY and FYNNEI. The CDR3 runs to 13 residues. The CDR3 loop reads CASSELWNTEAFF. CDR3 in DNA: TGTGCCAGCAGTGAACTCTGGAACACTGAAGCTTTCTTT.

This clone was seen a few times. The V gene is TRBV18, the J gene TRBJ2-1; a possible D gene is TRBD1 (6 bases). This CDR3 has 16 amino acids. Germline V lookup: CDR1 KGHSH, CDR2 LQKENI. V was pared by 4 bases and J by 4 bases, with 17 bases between. The CDR3 loop reads CASSHLLRDIYNEQFF. CDR3 bases: TGTGCCAGCTCACACCTCCTTCGGGACATATACAATGAGCAGTTCTTC.